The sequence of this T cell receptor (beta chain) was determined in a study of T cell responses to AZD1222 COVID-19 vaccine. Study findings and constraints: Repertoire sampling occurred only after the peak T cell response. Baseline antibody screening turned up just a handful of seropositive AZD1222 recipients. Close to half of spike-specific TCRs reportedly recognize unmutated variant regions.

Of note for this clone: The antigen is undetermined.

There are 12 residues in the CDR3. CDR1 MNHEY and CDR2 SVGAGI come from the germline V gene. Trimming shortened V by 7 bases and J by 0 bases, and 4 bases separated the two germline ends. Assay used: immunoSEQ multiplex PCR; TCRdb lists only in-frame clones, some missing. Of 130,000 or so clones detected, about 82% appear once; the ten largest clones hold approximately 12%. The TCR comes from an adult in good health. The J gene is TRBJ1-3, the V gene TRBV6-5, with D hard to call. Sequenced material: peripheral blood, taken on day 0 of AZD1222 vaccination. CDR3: CASISSGNTIYF. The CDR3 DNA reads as TGTGCCAGCATCAGCTCTGGAAACACCATATATTTT.